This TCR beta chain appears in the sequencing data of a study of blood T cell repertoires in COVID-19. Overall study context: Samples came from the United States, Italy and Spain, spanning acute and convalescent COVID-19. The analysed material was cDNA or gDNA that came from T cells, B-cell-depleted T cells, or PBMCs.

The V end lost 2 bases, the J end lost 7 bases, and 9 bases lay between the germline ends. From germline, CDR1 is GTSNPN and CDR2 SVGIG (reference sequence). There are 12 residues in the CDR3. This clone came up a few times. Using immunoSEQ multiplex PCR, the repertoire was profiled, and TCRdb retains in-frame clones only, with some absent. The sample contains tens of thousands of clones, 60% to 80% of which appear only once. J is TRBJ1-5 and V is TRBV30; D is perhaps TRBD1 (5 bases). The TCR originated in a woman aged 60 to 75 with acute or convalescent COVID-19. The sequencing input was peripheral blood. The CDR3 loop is CAWSRGDQPQHF. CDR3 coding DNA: TGTGCCTGGAGTCGGGGGGACCAGCCCCAGCATTTT.